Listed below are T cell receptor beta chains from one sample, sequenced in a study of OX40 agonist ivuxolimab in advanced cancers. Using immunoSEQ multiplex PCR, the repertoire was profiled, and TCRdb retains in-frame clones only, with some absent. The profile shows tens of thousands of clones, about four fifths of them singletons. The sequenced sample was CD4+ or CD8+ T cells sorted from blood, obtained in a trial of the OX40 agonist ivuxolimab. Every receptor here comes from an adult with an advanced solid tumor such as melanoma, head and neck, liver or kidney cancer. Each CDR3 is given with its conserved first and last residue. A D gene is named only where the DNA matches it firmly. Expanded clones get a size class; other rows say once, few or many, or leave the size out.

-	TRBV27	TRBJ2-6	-	TGTGCCAGCAGCCTCGGCTGGACCGGGGCCAACGTCCTGACTTTC	CASSLGWTGANVLTF
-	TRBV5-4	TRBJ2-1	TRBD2	TGTGCCAGCAGCTCCGGACTAGATGAGCAGTTCTTC	CASSSGLDEQFF
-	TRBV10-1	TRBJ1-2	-	TGCGCCAGCAGCCCCTCTATAGACAGAAACTATGGCTACACCTTC	CASSPSIDRNYGYTF
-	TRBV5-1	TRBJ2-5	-	TGCGCCAGCAGCTTGCGAGGGGCCCCAAGTGAGACCCAGTACTTC	CASSLRGAPSETQYF
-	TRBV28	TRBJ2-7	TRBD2	TGTGCCAGCAGTGCGCTGCTCGGGACTAGCGGGAGTGACGAGCAGTACTTC	CASSALLGTSGSDEQYF
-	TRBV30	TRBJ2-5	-	TGTGCCTGGAGTGTACAAGGGACTCCCTGTTACTTC	CAWSVQGTPCYF
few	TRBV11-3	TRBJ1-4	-	TGTGCCAGCAGCTTATGGGGGGGCCACTGCCCAATTGAAAAACTGTTTTTT	CASSLWGGHCPIEKLFF
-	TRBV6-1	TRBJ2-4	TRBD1	TGTGCCAGCAGTCCGGGAACCCCGGGACAGGGAGGTCAATACTTC	CASSPGTPGQGGQYF
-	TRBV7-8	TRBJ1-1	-	TGTGCCAGCAGCTTCCAGGAAATGAACACTGAAGCTTTCTTT	CASSFQEMNTEAFF
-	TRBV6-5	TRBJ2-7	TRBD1	TGTGCCAGCAGTTACTCAAGGGGGCAGACCTACGAGCAGTACTTT	CASSYSRGQTYEQYF
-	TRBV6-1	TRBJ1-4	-	TGTGCCAGCAGTCCCGGCGGGGTACTAGCGTTTTTT	CASSPGGVLAFF
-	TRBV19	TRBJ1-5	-	TGTGCCAGTAGTATGCTTTCCGGGACCTACAATGAGCCCCAGCATTTT	CASSMLSGTYNEPQHF
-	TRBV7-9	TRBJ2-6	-	TGTGCCAGCAGCTCCTCGAGGGCCGGGGCCAACGTCCTGACTTTC	CASSSSRAGANVLTF
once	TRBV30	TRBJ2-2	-	TGTGCCTGGACCGGGACCCCCGGGGGGGAGCTGTTTTTT	CAWTGTPGGELFF
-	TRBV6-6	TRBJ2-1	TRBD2	TGTGCCAGCAGTTACTCGGCGGGAGGGTACAATGAGCAGTTCTTC	CASSYSAGGYNEQFF
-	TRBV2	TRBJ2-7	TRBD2	TGTGCCAGCAGTGAAGCGACTAGCGGGAGACTCGAGCAGTACTTC	CASSEATSGRLEQYF
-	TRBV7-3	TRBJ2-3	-	TGTGCCAGCAGCTCTTCCCTAGATACGCAGTATTTT	CASSSSLDTQYF
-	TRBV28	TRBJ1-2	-	TGTGCCAGCAGTTTATTCGGGGCATATTCTGGCTACACCTTC	CASSLFGAYSGYTF
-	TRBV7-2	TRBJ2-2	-	TGTGCCAGCAGCTCCAGGAACACCGGGGAGCTGTTTTTT	CASSSRNTGELFF
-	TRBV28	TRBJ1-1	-	TGTGCCAGCAGTTTAGTCTTAGCCCCATCGAGGACTGAAGCTTTCTTT	CASSLVLAPSRTEAFF
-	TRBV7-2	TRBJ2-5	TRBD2	TGTGCCAGCAGCCAATCAGGACTAGCGGGAGAAGAGACCCAGTACTTC	CASSQSGLAGEETQYF
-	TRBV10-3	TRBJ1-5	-	TGTGCCATCAGTGAGTCGAGGACAAATGGTCAGCCCCAGCATTTT	CAISESRTNGQPQHF
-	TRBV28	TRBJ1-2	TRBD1	TGTGCCAGCAGTTCCGACGACAGGGCCTATGGCTACACCTTC	CASSSDDRAYGYTF
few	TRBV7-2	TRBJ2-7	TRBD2	TGTGCCAGCAGCACCTCAACCGGGACTACCTACGAGCAGTACTTC	CASSTSTGTTYEQYF
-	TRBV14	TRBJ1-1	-	TGTGCCAGCAGCCAAAGGGGCCGGAACACTGAAGCTTTCTTT	CASSQRGRNTEAFF
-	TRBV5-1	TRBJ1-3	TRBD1	TGCGCCAGCAGCTTGCCCTTGGACAGGGGAAACACCATATATTTT	CASSLPLDRGNTIYF
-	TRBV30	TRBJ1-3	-	TGTGCCTGGAGTTGGGCAGGGGCTGGAAACACCATATATTTT	CAWSWAGAGNTIYF
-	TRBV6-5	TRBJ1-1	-	TGTGCCAGCAGTTACTCGACGGGCACAGGTGAAGCTTTCTTT	CASSYSTGTGEAFF
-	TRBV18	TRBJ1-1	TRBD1	TGTGCCAGCTCCTTCGGACAGGGACACACTGAAGCTTTCTTT	CASSFGQGHTEAFF